The clone carrying this T cell receptor (beta chain) was counted between two and nine times. This entry belongs to a study of CD8 T cells in ankylosing spondylitis. This CDR3 is 15 amino acids long. Losses at the gene ends were 3 bases for V and 6 bases for J; bases not matched to a gene: 3. Germline loops: CDR1 SGHTA, CDR2 FQGNSA. By quantitative 5'-RACE with molecular barcodes, the TCR beta libraries were made. One entry per CDR3 protein results from TCRdb running MiXCR on the 5' RACE reads. Of more than 300,000 distinct CDR3 sequences listed, roughly 11% are singletons. This sequence joins TRBV7-2 and TRBJ2-6, with TRBD1 matching 9 bases. Specimen: blood, either unsorted or a sorted T cell fraction (not recorded which). The receptor was derived from a female donor with ankylosing spondylitis or in good health (not recorded which). This CDR3 reads CASSFGTGKANVLTF. The CDR3 DNA reads TGTGCCAGCAGCTTCGGGACAGGGAAGGCCAACGTCCTGACTTTC. The full variable domain, with the rest looked up from reference TRBV7-2 and TRBJ2-6, is GAGVSQSPSNKVTEKGKDVELRCDPISGHTALYWYRQSLGQGLEFLIYFQGNSAPDKSGLPSDRFSAERTGGSVSTLTIQRTQQEDSAVYLCASSFGTGKANVLTFGAGSRLTVL.